These T cell receptor beta chains were read from a single sample in a study of shared clonotypes between healthy human individuals. Profiled with immunoSEQ multiplex PCR; TCRdb holds only in-frame clones, not every one. The repertoire holds some 500,000 clones, almost 97% seen once, with about 0.057% in the top ten. Material for sequencing was naive CD4+ T cells sorted from blood. The receptor source for this set is a woman in her 30s in good health. The CDR3 runs from the conserved cysteine through the conserved F or W. A D gene is named only where the DNA matches it firmly. A clone size is listed for some rows: how often the clone was seen (once, few, many), or a class if it is expanded.

abundance,d_gene,v_gene,j_gene,CDR3nt,CDR3aa
NA,NA,TRBV27,TRBJ2-2,TGTGCCAGCAGTTACCAGGGCTCCGGGGAGCTGTTTTTT,CASSYQGSGELFF
NA,TRBD1,TRBV10-1,TRBJ1-1,TGCGCCAGTGGGACAGGGAAGATGAACACTGAAGCTTTCTTT,CASGTGKMNTEAFF
NA,NA,TRBV5-1,TRBJ1-1,TGCGCCAGCAGCTTGGAAGGAGGGCCCCTTCAGACAACTGAAGCTTTCTTT,CASSLEGGPLQTTEAFF
NA,NA,TRBV30,TRBJ1-5,TGTGCCTGGAGCAAAGTTTGGATGACGGGTGGGATGAGCAATCAGCCCCAGCATTTT,CAWSKVWMTGGMSNQPQHF
NA,NA,TRBV19,TRBJ1-1,TGTGCCAGTAGTATGGGCAGGGGCACGAACACTGAAGCTTTCTTT,CASSMGRGTNTEAFF
NA,NA,TRBV19,TRBJ2-7,TGTGCCATTTACTCTCATCCGTACTTC,CAIYSHPYF
once,TRBD2,TRBV7-2,TRBJ2-1,TGTGCCAGCAGCTTTGGCGGGGGGAGGAGCTCCTACAATGAGCAGTTCTTC,CASSFGGGRSSYNEQFF
NA,NA,TRBV4-1,TRBJ2-3,TGCGCCAGCAGCTCAAGGTCAGTCACAGATACGCAGTATTTT,CASSSRSVTDTQYF
NA,TRBD2,TRBV28,TRBJ2-7,TGTGCCAGCAGTTCACCACAGGGACTAGCGCTCGAGCAGTACTTC,CASSSPQGLALEQYF
NA,NA,TRBV7-7,TRBJ2-1,TGTGCCAGCAGCTTAGTTGAGAACAATGAGCAGTTCTTC,CASSLVENNEQFF
NA,NA,TRBV20-1,TRBJ2-5,TGCAGTGCAAAAGTTGGTGAGACCCAGTACTTC,CSAKVGETQYF
NA,TRBD2,TRBV6-1,TRBJ2-7,TGTGCCAGCAGTGAACCTAGCGGGAGCTCCTACGAGCAGTACTTC,CASSEPSGSSYEQYF
once,NA,TRBV7-8,TRBJ1-4,TGTGCCAGCAGCAAACTCCGGTCCCCGGGGGAAAAACTGTTTTTT,CASSKLRSPGEKLFF
NA,TRBD2,TRBV7-2,TRBJ2-7,TGTGCCAGCAGTCGATACCGACTAGCGGACACCTACGAGCAGTACTTC,CASSRYRLADTYEQYF
NA,TRBD1,TRBV28,TRBJ2-7,TGTGCCAGCACACCACCGACGGGACAGAAACCCTACGAGCAGTACTTC,CASTPPTGQKPYEQYF
NA,TRBD1,TRBV28,TRBJ2-7,TGTGCCAGCAGTACAGGGGGCGGGTACGAGCAGTACTTC,CASSTGGGYEQYF
NA,NA,TRBV15,TRBJ2-7,TGTGCCACCAGCAGAGGCCGATCCTACGAGCAGTACTTC,CATSRGRSYEQYF
NA,TRBD2,TRBV9,TRBJ2-3,TGTGCCAGCAGCGCCGAACTAGCGGGAGGTGCAGATACGCAGTATTTT,CASSAELAGGADTQYF
NA,NA,TRBV28,TRBJ1-1,TGTGCCAGCAGGGTCTCAAGGCTGAACACTGAAGCTTTCTTT,CASRVSRLNTEAFF
NA,NA,TRBV30,TRBJ2-2,TGTGCCTGGAGTGTACTCGCCGGGGAGCTGTTTTTT,CAWSVLAGELFF
NA,NA,TRBV6-5,TRBJ2-7,TGTGCCAGCAGCCCTGGGGGCAGGGCCTACGAGCAGTACTTC,CASSPGGRAYEQYF
once,NA,TRBV5-4,TRBJ1-1,TGTGCCAGCAGCTTGCTTACAAACACTGAAGCTTTCTTT,CASSLLTNTEAFF
NA,TRBD1,TRBV7-9,TRBJ2-2,TGTGCCAGCAGCTTGAGGGGGCCGGACACCGGGGAGCTGTTTTTT,CASSLRGPDTGELFF
NA,NA,TRBV5-1,TRBJ1-3,TGCGCCAGCAGCTTGGGGGAGAGAAGCTCTGGAAACACCATATATTTT,CASSLGERSSGNTIYF
NA,NA,TRBV28,TRBJ1-5,TGTGCCAGCAGTTTATCCCAGGGCGGACATCAGCCCCAGCATTTT,CASSLSQGGHQPQHF
once,NA,TRBV28,TRBJ1-4,TGTGCCAGCAGTTCAGGGATCTATGAAAAACTGTTTTTT,CASSSGIYEKLFF
NA,NA,TRBV6-1,TRBJ2-7,TGTGCCAGCAGTGGACCGGACAACTACGAGCAGTACTTC,CASSGPDNYEQYF
NA,NA,TRBV5-4,TRBJ2-5,TGTGCCAGCAGCTCGAAGGTCGGGACCCAAGAGACCCAGTACTTC,CASSSKVGTQETQYF
NA,NA,TRBV27,TRBJ1-1,TGTGCCAGCAGTTTATCGTGGGTGGCGAACACTGAAGCTTTCTTT,CASSLSWVANTEAFF
NA,NA,TRBV6-6,TRBJ2-7,TGTGCCAGCAGTTCCACAACCGGGTTCTACGAGCAGTACTTC,CASSSTTGFYEQYF
NA,NA,TRBV19,TRBJ2-7,TGTGCCAGTAGTATTCGGGCCTTCTCCTACGAGCAGTACTTC,CASSIRAFSYEQYF
NA,NA,TRBV10-3,TRBJ2-3,TGTGCCATCAGTGAGGCGGGGAGTAGCACAGATACGCAGTATTTT,CAISEAGSSTDTQYF
NA,NA,TRBV2,TRBJ2-7,TGTGCCAGCAGGGAGGGGTCCCCCGAGCAGTACTTC,CASREGSPEQYF
NA,NA,TRBV5-4,TRBJ1-2,TGTGCCAGCAGCTTAGTTGGGGCCCGCGACTACTATGGCTACACCTTC,CASSLVGARDYYGYTF
NA,NA,TRBV5-1,TRBJ2-7,TGCGCCAGCAGCTCGGACTTCTACGAGCAGTACTTC,CASSSDFYEQYF
NA,NA,TRBV5-4,TRBJ2-1,TGTGCCAGCAGCTTGGATGTCGGGTCCAATGAGCAGTTCTTC,CASSLDVGSNEQFF
NA,NA,TRBV5-6,TRBJ2-3,TGTGCCAGCAGCCGCCTTGACAGTAGCACAGATACGCAGTATTTT,CASSRLDSSTDTQYF
NA,TRBD2,TRBV10-2,TRBJ2-7,TGCGCCAGCCATTTAGCGGGAAGCTACGAGCAGTACTTC,CASHLAGSYEQYF
NA,NA,TRBV28,TRBJ2-7,TGTGCCAGCACCTCGTTTGGGGGCGAACGAGCTTACGAGCAGTACTTC,CASTSFGGERAYEQYF
NA,TRBD2,TRBV18,TRBJ2-2,TGTGCCAGCTCACCACGTCTCCGGGAGGGCCCCGGGGAGCTGTTTTTT,CASSPRLREGPGELFF
NA,TRBD2,TRBV28,TRBJ2-1,TGTGCCAGCATCCCGGGGGGATGGGATGAGCAGTTCTTC,CASIPGGWDEQFF
NA,TRBD2,TRBV28,TRBJ2-7,TGTGCCAGCATTGCCCGACTAGCTAGCGAGCAGTACTTC,CASIARLASEQYF
NA,NA,TRBV6-1,TRBJ2-2,TGTGCCAGCAGTGGGGCGAGGAACACCGGGGAGCTGTTTTTT,CASSGARNTGELFF
NA,TRBD2,TRBV13,TRBJ2-7,TGTGCCAGCAGGGAGCGGGGGAGGGTCTACGAGCAGTACTTC,CASRERGRVYEQYF